Listed below are T cell receptor beta chains from one sample, sequenced in a study of T cell changes during pregnancy in multiple sclerosis. TCRdb keeps only in-frame clones here, not all; method: immunoSEQ multiplex PCR. This sample yields approximately 51,000 clones, of which 85% to 95% are seen a single time; roughly 0.58% belongs to the top ten. Sequenced here: CD4+ T cells from peripheral blood mononuclear cells, sampled in the second trimester of pregnancy. Source of these receptors: a female donor with multiple sclerosis, enrolled in a pregnancy study. Each CDR3 is given with its conserved first and last residue. The order of the fields is CDR3 DNA, CDR3 protein, J gene, clone size, V gene, D gene. D genes are given only for firm matches. Clone size is given for some rows only: seen once, a few or many times, or a class if the clone is expanded.

CDR3 DNA: TGCGCCAGCAGCCAAGATCTCGGGGGGGCCGATGGAAACACCATATATTTT
CDR3 protein: CASSQDLGGADGNTIYF
J gene: TRBJ1-3
clone size: .
V gene: TRBV4-3
D gene: .

CDR3 DNA: TGTGCCATCAGTCCACAGACGTACAATGAGCAGTTCTTC
CDR3 protein: CAISPQTYNEQFF
J gene: TRBJ2-1
clone size: .
V gene: TRBV10-3
D gene: .

CDR3 DNA: TGTGCCAGCGCCGGGACAGGGCTGTTCGGTGAAAAACTGTTTTTT
CDR3 protein: CASAGTGLFGEKLFF
J gene: TRBJ1-4
clone size: .
V gene: TRBV2
D gene: TRBD1

CDR3 DNA: TGTGCCAGTAGTAGCCAGGTCGGTCGGACCCAGTACTTC
CDR3 protein: CASSSQVGRTQYF
J gene: TRBJ2-5
clone size: .
V gene: TRBV19
D gene: .

CDR3 DNA: TGTGCCAGTAGTATAGTGTGGGGCGACTACGAGCAGTACTTC
CDR3 protein: CASSIVWGDYEQYF
J gene: TRBJ2-7
clone size: .
V gene: TRBV19
D gene: .

CDR3 DNA: TGTGCCAGTAGTATTAGGGTGGGCAGGGGGACCTACGAGCAGTACTTC
CDR3 protein: CASSIRVGRGTYEQYF
J gene: TRBJ2-7
clone size: .
V gene: TRBV19
D gene: TRBD1

CDR3 DNA: TGTGCCAGCAGCCGAAACAGGGGATTGGTGGGTGAAAACGAGCAGTACTTC
CDR3 protein: CASSRNRGLVGENEQYF
J gene: TRBJ2-7
clone size: .
V gene: TRBV14
D gene: TRBD1

CDR3 DNA: TGTGCTAGTGGTTCCACTAGTGGAACTGAAGCTTTCTTT
CDR3 protein: CASGSTSGTEAFF
J gene: TRBJ1-1
clone size: once
V gene: TRBV12-5
D gene: .

CDR3 DNA: TGTGCAGGGGGAAGGACTGACTACAATGAGCAGTTCTTC
CDR3 protein: CAGGRTDYNEQFF
J gene: TRBJ2-1
clone size: .
V gene: TRBV6-1
D gene: .

CDR3 DNA: TGCAGCGTGAAGGACAGAGCGACTCACTACGAGCAGTACTTC
CDR3 protein: CSVKDRATHYEQYF
J gene: TRBJ2-7
clone size: once
V gene: TRBV29-1
D gene: .

CDR3 DNA: TGTGCCAGCAGCTTAAAACGGGGGGTAACAGATACGCAGTATTTT
CDR3 protein: CASSLKRGVTDTQYF
J gene: TRBJ2-3
clone size: .
V gene: TRBV7-9
D gene: TRBD2

CDR3 DNA: TGTGCCAGCAGCCCCGGGACAGTCGCCTCCTACGAGCAGTACTTC
CDR3 protein: CASSPGTVASYEQYF
J gene: TRBJ2-7
clone size: .
V gene: TRBV7-2
D gene: TRBD1

CDR3 DNA: TGTGCCAGCGGATCAGGGTTCGGGCCAGATACGCAGTATTTT
CDR3 protein: CASGSGFGPDTQYF
J gene: TRBJ2-3
clone size: .
V gene: TRBV2
D gene: .

CDR3 DNA: TGTGCCAGCTCTCTCTCCCGGGGTTCGAACACTGAAGCTTTCTTT
CDR3 protein: CASSLSRGSNTEAFF
J gene: TRBJ1-1
clone size: .
V gene: TRBV7-2
D gene: .

CDR3 DNA: TGTGCCAGCAGCCCAGACAGAAACTATGGCTACACCTTC
CDR3 protein: CASSPDRNYGYTF
J gene: TRBJ1-2
clone size: .
V gene: TRBV5-6
D gene: .

CDR3 DNA: TGTGCCAGCGCTCAGGGGTCCTATAATTCACCCCTCCACTTT
CDR3 protein: CASAQGSYNSPLHF
J gene: TRBJ1-6
clone size: .
V gene: TRBV14
D gene: .

CDR3 DNA: TGTGCCTGGAGTGTAGACAATTGGGCCACTGAAGCTTTCTTT
CDR3 protein: CAWSVDNWATEAFF
J gene: TRBJ1-1
clone size: .
V gene: TRBV30
D gene: .

CDR3 DNA: TGTGCCAGCAGCTTGGAAGTGAGCCTGAACACTGAAGCTTTCTTT
CDR3 protein: CASSLEVSLNTEAFF
J gene: TRBJ1-1
clone size: medium-sized
V gene: TRBV5-4
D gene: .

CDR3 DNA: TGTGCCAGCAGCTCCACGACAATAAGGCGGGGCACTGAAGCTTTCTTT
CDR3 protein: CASSSTTIRRGTEAFF
J gene: TRBJ1-1
clone size: .
V gene: TRBV7-2
D gene: .

CDR3 DNA: TGTGCCAGTAGCCCCGGACAGGGGAGAATCGGGAATGAGCAGTTCTTC
CDR3 protein: CASSPGQGRIGNEQFF
J gene: TRBJ2-1
clone size: .
V gene: TRBV19
D gene: TRBD1